These 25 T cell receptor beta chains originate from one sample sequenced in a study of cytomegalovirus exposure and HLA in healthy donors. Primers: 60 Vbeta forward and 13 Jbeta reverse. Clones were sequenced by immunoSEQ multiplex PCR, and TCRdb holds only the in-frame ones, with some missing. The data contain approximately 300,000 clones, 70% to 90% of them singletons. Sequencing was done on a sample of PBMCs. The receptors were gathered from a woman between 35 and 50 years old in good health and CMV-seropositive.

The chain joins TRBV27 to TRBJ2-1; 10 positions match TRBD2. Germline CDR1 MNHEY, CDR2 SMNVEV (reference sequence). This CDR3 region has 17 residues. J lost 6 bases, V lost 5 bases, and 13 bases had no gene match. The chain's CDR3 is CASSKKSGTSEGNEQFF. DNA of the CDR3: TGTGCCAGCAGTAAAAAATCTGGGACTAGCGAAGGCAATGAGCAGTTCTTC.

The chain uses TRBV6-5 and TRBJ1-2; 7 positions agree with TRBD1. J was trimmed by 9 bases and V by 6 bases; bases with no gene match: 10. The germline V gene has CDR1 MNHEY and CDR2 SVGAGI. CDR3 size: 13 residues. The CDR3: CASRGTAQLRYTF. The CDR3 DNA reads as TGTGCCAGCAGGGGGACAGCCCAATTACGCTACACCTTC.

The gene calls are TRBV7-9 and TRBJ2-1; 12 nucleotides line up with TRBD2. J lost 7 bases, V lost 3 bases, and 7 bases had no gene match. The CDR3 is made up of 16 amino acids. Per germline, CDR1 SEHNR and CDR2 FQNEAQ (reference sequence). In nucleotides, the CDR3 is TGTGCCAGCAGCTTGGGCGGACTAGCGGGAAAAAATGAGCAGTTCTTC. This codes for CASSLGGLAGKNEQFF.

Of note for this clone: The junction differs from germline at one of its ends, possibly a read error. This rearrangement joins TRBV30 to TRBJ2-6; D may be TRBD1 (6 bases). This CDR3 contains 18 residues. Looked up from germline, CDR1 is GTSNPN and CDR2 is SVGIG (reference sequence). This CDR3 reads CAWSVARGFFSGANGLTF. DNA for the CDR3: TGTGCCTGGAGTGTGGCTAGGGGGTTCTTTTCTGGGGCCAACGGCCTGACTTTC.

The J gene is TRBJ1-1, the V gene TRBV7-6; TRBD1 is a possible D gene (6 bases). CDR1 SGHVS and CDR2 FNYEAQ come from the germline V gene. The V end lost 0 bases, the J end lost 1 base, and 15 bases lay between the germline ends. This CDR3 is 17 amino acids long. CDR3 amino acids: CASSLALVRGGNTEAFF. Here the CDR3 DNA reads TGTGCCAGCAGCTTAGCGCTAGTCAGGGGCGGGAACACTGAAGCTTTCTTT.

The chain uses TRBV4-3 and TRBJ2-3, with D maybe TRBD2 (5 bases). From germline, CDR1 is LGHNA and CDR2 YSLEER. Trimming removed 1 base from V and 1 base from J, with 9 bases in between. The CDR3 length is 15 residues. This chain's CDR3 is CASSQASLRTDTQYF. Written as DNA, the CDR3 is TGCGCCAGCAGCCAAGCTAGCCTCCGCACAGATACGCAGTATTTT.

The V and J genes are TRBV6-4 and TRBJ2-4; TRBD1 might be the D (6 bases). This CDR3 is built from 14 residues. From germline, CDR1 is MRHNA and CDR2 SNTAGT. The V end lost 2 bases, the J end lost 6 bases, and 11 bases lay between the germline ends. The CDR3 DNA reads TGTGCCAGCAGTGACGGGGGCTCGGGAAACATTCAGTACTTC. Its translation is CASSDGGSGNIQYF.

The chain is built from TRBV2 and TRBJ2-5; 7 nucleotides line up with TRBD1. Germline V gene sequence: CDR1 SNHLY, CDR2 FYNNEI. The CDR3 is 13 residues long. The junction had 5 bases not matched to a gene; V was cut back by 5 bases and J by 5 bases. CDR3 coding DNA: TGTGCCAGCAGTCGGACAGGTGCGGAGACCCAGTACTTC. This translates into CASSRTGAETQYF. Variable domain in full (rest from reference TRBV2 and TRBJ2-5): EPEVTQTPSHQVTQMGQEVILRCVPISNHLYFYWYRQILGQKVEFLVSFYNNEISEKSEIFDDQFSVERPDGSNFTLKIRSTKLEDSAMYFCASSRTGAETQYFGPGTRLLVL.

The V call is TRBV30, the J call TRBJ2-2, with 11 bases aligning to TRBD2. Germline V gives CDR1 GTSNPN, CDR2 SVGIG (reference sequence). Trimming took 0 bases from V and 0 from J; bases not matched to a gene: 6. There are 18 residues in the CDR3. The CDR3 is CAWSVHRTSGSNTGELFF. Here the CDR3 DNA reads TGTGCCTGGAGTGTACATAGGACTAGCGGGTCGAACACCGGGGAGCTGTTTTTT.

The chain carries TRBV4-1 and TRBJ2-3; TRBD2 matches at 9 bases. Germline CDR1 reads MGHRA; CDR2 reads YSYEKL. The CDR3 consists of 16 residues. J was trimmed by 6 bases and V by 0 bases; bases with no gene match: 7. CDR3 in DNA: TGCGCCAGCAGCCAAGACGTAGCGGGAGTCCCCGATACGCAGTATTTT. Translation gives CASSQDVAGVPDTQYF.

The chain employs TRBV19 and TRBJ1-3; the D is unclear. CDR1 and CDR2 from the germline V gene are LNHDA and SQIVND (reference sequence). V gave up 6 bases and J gave up 3 bases, with 9 bases separating them. The CDR3 has 13 residues. The CDR3 nucleotides are TGTGCCAGTAGCGTTTACATTGGAAACACCATATATTTT. It codes for CASSVYIGNTIYF.

This chain links TRBV14 with TRBJ2-1, with TRBD1 matching over 7 bases. This CDR3 has 23 amino acids. V dropped 3 bases and J dropped 4; count of bases not matched to a gene: 30. Germline V gene lookup returns CDR1 SGHDN and CDR2 FVKESK. The CDR3 here is CASSQKNPGTEPTARRPYNEQFF. The CDR3 nucleotides are TGTGCCAGCAGCCAGAAGAACCCCGGGACAGAACCAACAGCCCGGAGGCCTTACAATGAGCAGTTCTTC.

The rearrangement links TRBV6-7 to TRBJ1-4; TRBD1 agrees at 9 bases. TRBV6-7 is flagged as an ORF with uncertain function. The CDR3 runs to 15 residues. Losses at the gene ends were 2 bases for V and 6 bases for J; bases not matched to a gene: 4. The CDR3 nucleotides read TGTGCCAGCAGTTACCGGGGACAGGGTTATGAAAAACTGTTTTTT. Translation gives CASSYRGQGYEKLFF.

The genes are TRBV7-9 and TRBJ2-1; TRBD2 matches 7 bases. Germline CDR1 is SEHNR and CDR2 is FQNEAQ (reference sequence). The J segment lost 4 bases and the V segment lost 2 bases, leaving 11 bases of the junction unmatched. CDR3 size: 17 residues. CDR3 coding DNA: TGTGCCAGCAGCTTAAAGCGCGGCCTAGCGGATTACAATGAGCAGTTCTTC. The encoded protein is CASSLKRGLADYNEQFF.

The chain recombines TRBV4-1 with TRBJ2-3; TRBD2 matches 10 bases. CDR3 length: 16 amino acids. V gave up 1 base and J gave up 3 bases; unmatched junction bases: 4. Germline CDR1 is MGHRA and CDR2 is YSYEKL. CDR3 bases: TGCGCCAGCAGCCAAGGCTTTAGCGGGAGGACAGATACGCAGTATTTT. Protein: CASSQGFSGRTDTQYF.

The chain uses TRBV19 and TRBJ2-7, with 9 bases aligning to TRBD1. Germline assignment: CDR1 LNHDA and CDR2 SQIVND (reference sequence). The V segment lost 5 bases and the J segment 9 bases; nucleotides outside the gene matches: 8. This CDR3 has 13 amino acids. DNA of the CDR3: TGTGCCAGTAGTCTGGACAGGGGCACCGGGCAGTACTTC. This gives the protein CASSLDRGTGQYF.

The rearrangement links TRBV21-1 to TRBJ2-1; the DNA was not used to check the table's D call, TRBD2. TRBV21-1 is deemed a pseudogene. The CDR3 is 17 amino acids. The CDR3 is CASKRCAAESSYNEQFF. Written as DNA, the CDR3 is TGTGCCAGCAAACGGTGTGCGGCAGAGAGCTCCTACAATGAGCAGTTCTTC.

The DNA for the CDR3 is TGTGCCAGCAGCTTCGGGACAGGGGGGATCGAAAAACTGTTTTTT. This encodes CASSFGTGGIEKLFF. The chain links TRBV5-6 to TRBJ1-4, with TRBD1 matching 11 bases. The ends lost 2 bases at V and 8 bases at J; junction bases unmatched: 5. CDR1 and CDR2 (germline): SGHDT, YYEEEE. The CDR3 has 15 residues. Based on the CDR3 plus reference TRBV5-6 and TRBJ1-4, the full variable domain is DAGVTQSPTHLIKTRGQQVTLRCSPKSGHDTVSWYQQALGQGPQFIFQYYEEEERQRGNFPDRFSGHQFPNYSSELNVNALLLGDSALYLCASSFGTGGIEKLFFGSGTQLSVL.

The CDR3 protein is CASSVGGGSYNEQFF. The CDR3 region has the DNA TGTGCCAGCAGCGTAGGCGGGGGCTCCTACAATGAGCAGTTCTTC. V and J are TRBV9 and TRBJ2-1, with 7 bases aligning to TRBD2. V shed 0 bases, J shed 0 bases, and the junction held 0 bases outside the gene matches. From germline, CDR1 is SGDLS and CDR2 YYNGEE. The CDR3 extends over 15 amino acids.

The CDR3, as DNA: TGCAGCGCCCGACAGGCCGGGACCGGGGAGCTGTTTTTT. Its protein product is CSARQAGTGELFF. The V call is TRBV29-1, the J call TRBJ2-2; possibly TRBD1 for D (6 bases). The germline V and J ends were trimmed by 7 bases and 5 bases, with 14 bases remaining between them. This CDR3 comprises 13 residues. CDR1 is SQVTM, CDR2 ANQGSEA, per germline.

The rearrangement uses TRBV27 and TRBJ2-5; D might be TRBD1 (7 bases). V lost 2 bases to trimming and J lost 2 bases, with 15 bases between them. This CDR3 contains 16 residues. Germline CDR1 and CDR2: MNHEY and SMNVEV (reference sequence). CDR3 bases: TGTGCCAGCAGTTTACGGGCGGGGACAGAACAAGAGACCCAGTACTTC. It codes for CASSLRAGTEQETQYF.

This clone was seen just once. V usage is TRBV10-3 and J usage is TRBJ2-7; possibly TRBD1 for D (6 bases). The germline V gene encodes CDR1 ENHRY and CDR2 SYGVKD. Trimming removed 4 bases from V and 3 bases from J, with 19 bases in between. The CDR3 runs to 16 residues. The CDR3 loop reads CAISGLQGIQGYEQYF. The CDR3, as DNA: TGTGCCATCAGTGGCTTACAGGGCATACAAGGCTACGAGCAGTACTTC.

The chain links TRBV11-2 to TRBJ1-1; TRBD1 matches 7 bases. V shed 5 bases, J shed 0 bases, and the junction held 9 bases outside the gene matches. Per germline, CDR1 SGHAT and CDR2 FQNNGV. CDR3 length: 16 amino acids. CDR3 in amino acids: CASSPGTVLVNTEAFF. The DNA for the CDR3 is TGTGCCAGCAGCCCGGGGACAGTCCTAGTGAACACTGAAGCTTTCTTT.

The V gene is TRBV6-1, the J gene TRBJ1-1; no clear D gene. V lost 0 bases and J 8 bases, leaving 10 bases between the germline ends. The CDR3 sequence is 13 residues long. Per germline, CDR1 MNHNS and CDR2 SASEGT. CDR3 residues: CASSEAQAPEAFF. CDR3 sequence (DNA): TGTGCCAGCAGTGAAGCGCAGGCGCCGGAAGCTTTCTTT.

The gene calls are TRBV11-2 and TRBJ2-4; D gene uncertain. CDR3 length equals 15 residues. The germline V gene has CDR1 SGHAT and CDR2 FQNNGV. The V end was cut by 1 base, the J end by 0 bases, with 7 bases between. The DNA of the CDR3 is TGTGCCAGCAGCTTAGCCCCCATAGCCAAAAACATTCAGTACTTC. Amino acids: CASSLAPIAKNIQYF. The variable domain in full, completed from reference TRBV11-2 and TRBJ2-4, reads EAGVAQSPRYKIIEKRQSVAFWCNPISGHATLYWYQQILGQGPKLLIQFQNNGVVDDSQLPKDRFSAERLKGVDSTLKIQPAKLEDSAVYLCASSLAPIAKNIQYFGAGTRLSVL.